The 3 T cell receptor beta chains presented below share a single source sample, sequenced in a study of blood T cell repertoires in COVID-19. Sequencing was performed with immunoSEQ multiplex PCR; in TCRdb, only in-frame clones are kept and a portion is missing. Here the sample spans about 240,000 clones, roughly 87% being singletons. Sequenced material: peripheral blood. These receptors were obtained from a man aged 55 to 70 who had recovered from COVID-19.

In this sample, this clone turned up many times. The CDR3 DNA follows: TGTGCCACTGGTGGTATAAGGGGCTCCGGGAGCTCTGGAAACACCATATATTTT. Translating gives CATGGIRGSGSSGNTIYF. The chain joins TRBV7-9 to TRBJ1-3, with TRBD1 as a possible D gene (5 bases). From germline, CDR1 is SEHNR and CDR2 FQNEAQ (reference sequence). V gave up 10 bases and J gave up 0 bases, with 25 bases separating them. This CDR3 has 18 amino acids.

The V call is TRBV5-1, the J call TRBJ1-2; unclear D gene. Germline lookup yields CDR1 SGHRS and CDR2 YFSETQ. The CDR3 loop spans 15 amino acids. Trimming took 0 bases from V and 4 from J, leaving 13 bases between them. The CDR3 region has the DNA TGCGCCAGCAGCTTGGCCCCGGAGGCTTTCTATGGCTACACCTTC. This translates into CASSLAPEAFYGYTF.

The CDR3 is CATSALGLDNSETQYF. The CDR3 DNA sequence: TGTGCCACCAGTGCCCTGGGACTAGACAACTCCGAGACCCAGTACTTC. V is TRBV24-1 and J is TRBJ2-5, with 8 bases that match TRBD2. The CDR3 is made up of 16 amino acids. Germline V CDR1 and CDR2: KGHDR, SFDVKD. The junction had 12 bases not matched to a gene; V was cut back by 5 bases and J by 5 bases.